Below are 15 T cell receptor beta chains sequenced from a single sample in a study of human T cells and chemical hapten exposure. MiXCR, applied by TCRdb to the RACE reads, yields one record per CDR3 protein. Among some 190,000 distinct CDR3 sequences listed, 20% to 25% were seen once. Time point specified: patch test 1, 2 weeks after DPC sensitization. The treatment is: therapeutic diphenylcyclopropenone sensitization with weekly scalp DPC. Source: whole blood, taken in connection with sensitization to the hapten diphenylcyclopropenone (DPC). These TCRs come from a woman aged 45-59 years with alopecia areata. Some clones in this sample may be carry-over from other donors' samples.

This clonotype was counted between two and nine times. This chain connects TRBV29-1 to TRBJ2-7; 7 nucleotides align to TRBD1. CDR3 length equals 13 residues. The V and J ends lost 3 bases and 5 bases, in that order; junction bases with no gene match: 7. Germline CDR1 and CDR2: SQVTM and ANQGSEA. CDR3 protein: CSVEKAGGHEQYF. The DNA of the CDR3 is TGCAGCGTTGAGAAGGCAGGGGGTCACGAGCAGTACTTC.

In DNA form, the CDR3 reads TGTGCCAGCAGTTACGGCGCTGGAAACACCATATATTTT. This gives the protein CASSYGAGNTIYF. The chain couples TRBV6-6 to TRBJ1-3; no firm D call. Germline V CDR1 and CDR2: MNHNY, SVGAGI (reference sequence). The CDR3 is made up of 13 amino acids. V was pared by 2 bases and J by 2 bases, with 4 bases between.

A few counts support this clonotype. This rearrangement joins TRBV10-3 to TRBJ2-3; perhaps TRBD1 as D (5 bases). Germline-derived CDR1 and CDR2 are ENHRY and SYGVKD. The CDR3 totals 14 residues. Trimming left V 8 bases short and J 1 base short, with 13 bases between. The CDR3, as DNA: TGTGCCATCGAGAAAGGGGTTGGCACAGATACGCAGTATTTT. Protein: CAIEKGVGTDTQYF.

A few counts support this clonotype. This rearrangement joins TRBV28 to TRBJ2-3, with 13 nucleotides matching TRBD2. V lost 4 bases to trimming and J lost 2 bases; unmatched junction nucleotides: 3. From germline, CDR1 is MDHEN and CDR2 SYDVKM. The CDR3 runs 16 residues. CDR3 protein: CASSYGLAGVTDTQYF. CDR3 nucleotides: TGTGCCAGCAGTTACGGACTAGCGGGAGTCACAGATACGCAGTATTTT. Filled out from reference TRBV28 and TRBJ2-3, the complete variable domain reads DVKVTQSSRYLVKRTGEKVFLECVQDMDHENMFWYRQDPGLGLRLIYFSYDVKMKEKGDIPEGYSVSREKKERFSLILESASTNQTSMYLCASSYGLAGVTDTQYFGPGTRLTVL.

The CDR3 spells CASSLEGTSNQPQHF. The CDR3 nucleotides are TGCGCCAGCAGCTTGGAAGGGACCAGCAATCAGCCCCAGCATTTT. J is TRBJ1-5 and V is TRBV5-1; tentative D call: TRBD1 (5 bases). V was clipped by 0 bases and J by 1 base, with 8 bases between them. This CDR3 has 15 residues. In germline, CDR1 is SGHRS, CDR2 YFSETQ.

There are a few counts of this clonotype. The rearrangement joins TRBV14 to TRBJ2-1; unclear D gene. This CDR3 contains 13 residues. CDR1 and CDR2 (germline): SGHDN, FVKESK. Trimming removed 4 bases from V and 5 bases from J, with 9 bases in between. In nucleotides, the CDR3 is TGTGCCAGCAGCCCAGACCGCAACAATGAGCAGTTCTTC. Translation: CASSPDRNNEQFF.

V and J are TRBV5-1 and TRBJ2-3; TRBD2 aligns across 7 bases. Germline trimming cut 4 bases from V and 0 bases from J; bases unmatched to any gene: 2. Germline V gene data show CDR1 as SGHRS and CDR2 as YFSETQ. The CDR3 totals 14 residues. The CDR3 nucleotides are TGCGCCAGCAGCGGGAGGGCTAGCACAGATACGCAGTATTTT. Translation gives CASSGRASTDTQYF.

In nucleotides, the CDR3 is TGTGCCAGCAGTCCGACAGGGGTTAACTATGGCTACACCTTC. Translation: CASSPTGVNYGYTF. V is TRBV12-3 or TRBV12-4 and J is TRBJ1-2, with 8 positions matching TRBD1. J gave up 1 base and V 5 bases, and 3 bases lay outside the gene matches. This CDR3 comprises 14 residues.

This clonotype was found a few times. This rearrangement joins TRBV12-3 or TRBV12-4 to TRBJ1-1; tentative D call: TRBD1 (5 bases). The CDR3 consists of 14 residues. V lost 1 base to trimming and J lost 3 bases, with 9 bases between them. CDR3 in amino acids: CASSLGGGDTEAFF. The CDR3 DNA follows: TGTGCCAGCAGTTTAGGGGGCGGGGACACTGAAGCTTTCTTT.

The V call is TRBV15, the J call TRBJ2-6; D uncertain. V lost 3 bases to trimming and J lost 4 bases, with 7 bases between them. Germline lookup yields CDR1 LNHNV and CDR2 YYDKDF (reference sequence). This CDR3 is built from 14 residues. The CDR3 is CATSSRAGANVLTF. The CDR3 bases are TGTGCCACCAGCAGTCGGGCGGGGGCCAACGTCCTGACTTTC.

This clonotype occurred a few times. The chain uses TRBV27 and TRBJ2-7; D uncertain. The V gene lost 3 bases and the J gene lost 2 bases, with 14 bases spanning the gap. Germline V gene sequence: CDR1 MNHEY, CDR2 SMNVEV (reference sequence). The CDR3 length is 15 residues. In nucleotides, the CDR3 is TGTGCCAGCAGTTTGGCCATAGGGTCCGCCTACGAGCAGTACTTC. Translated: CASSLAIGSAYEQYF.

The rearrangement uses TRBV5-1 and TRBJ2-2, with 12 positions matching TRBD1. V dropped 4 bases and J dropped 2; count of bases not matched to a gene: 15. The germline CDR1 and CDR2 sequences are SGHRS and YFSETQ. The CDR3 is 20 amino acids. Here the CDR3 reads CASSLNPGTGGAVNTGELFF. The DNA for the CDR3 is TGCGCCAGCAGCCTAAACCCCGGGACAGGGGGCGCAGTAAACACCGGGGAGCTGTTTTTT.

The chain combines TRBV29-1 with TRBJ2-7; possibly TRBD1 for D (6 bases). In germline, CDR1 is SQVTM, CDR2 ANQGSEA. CDR3 length: 12 amino acids. The ends were cut back, 5 bases at V and 7 bases at J, with 15 bases in the middle. The CDR3 region has the DNA TGCAGCGTTAGTCCCAACCAGGGGGAGCAGTACTTC. Translation: CSVSPNQGEQYF.

This clonotype has only a few counts. The chain employs TRBV5-1 and TRBJ2-3; 9 bases fit TRBD1. The CDR3 covers 16 residues. Losses at the gene ends were 0 bases for V and 3 bases for J; bases not matched to a gene: 5. CDR1 SGHRS and CDR2 YFSETQ come from the germline V gene. CDR3 in DNA: TGCGCCAGCAGCTTGGCCATAGACAGGGGGACAGATACGCAGTATTTT. Translated, it gives CASSLAIDRGTDTQYF.

In this sample, this clonotype turned up many times. The V and J genes are TRBV19 and TRBJ2-6; D gene unclear. The germline V and J ends were trimmed by 6 bases and 0 bases, with 9 bases remaining between them. The CDR3 has 15 amino acids. Germline CDR1 is LNHDA and CDR2 is SQIVND (reference sequence). Here the CDR3 DNA reads TGTGCCAGTAGCCCCACCGGCTCTGGGGCCAACGTCCTGACTTTC. This gives the protein CASSPTGSGANVLTF.